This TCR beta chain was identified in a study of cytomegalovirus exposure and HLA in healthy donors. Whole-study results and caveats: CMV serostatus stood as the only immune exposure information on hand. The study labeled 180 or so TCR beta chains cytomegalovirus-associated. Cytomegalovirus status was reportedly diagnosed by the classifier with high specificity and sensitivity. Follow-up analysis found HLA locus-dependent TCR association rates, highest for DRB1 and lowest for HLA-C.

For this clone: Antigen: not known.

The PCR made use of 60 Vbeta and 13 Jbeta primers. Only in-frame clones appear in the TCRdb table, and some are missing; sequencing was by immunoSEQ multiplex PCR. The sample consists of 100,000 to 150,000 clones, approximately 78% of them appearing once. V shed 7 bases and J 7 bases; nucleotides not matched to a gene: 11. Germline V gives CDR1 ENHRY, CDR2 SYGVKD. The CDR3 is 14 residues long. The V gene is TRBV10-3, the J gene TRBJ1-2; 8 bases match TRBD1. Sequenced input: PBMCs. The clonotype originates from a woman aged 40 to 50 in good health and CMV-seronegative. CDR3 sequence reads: CAITGQGAFFGYTF. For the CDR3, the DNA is TGTGCCATCACGGGGCAGGGGGCTTTTTTTGGCTACACCTTC.